The next 25 T cell receptor beta chains were all read from a single sample in a study of radiation and T cells in renal cell carcinoma. Profiled with immunoSEQ multiplex PCR; TCRdb holds only in-frame clones, not every one. The sample records about 130,000 clones, roughly 77% being singletons. The time point is: blood 2 weeks post-SBRT. The treatment is: 15 Gy SBRT to primary tumor, nephrectomy 4 weeks later. Sample: blood, taken from a patient whose treatment included radiotherapy and nephrectomy. The receptors shown here come from a woman in her fifties or sixties with renal cell carcinoma.

The gene calls are TRBV5-4 and TRBJ2-1; the D gene could be TRBD1 or TRBD2 (5 bases each). CDR1 SGHNT and CDR2 YYREEE come from the germline V gene (reference sequence). CDR3 length: 16 residues. V dropped 0 bases and J dropped 3 bases, with 13 bases sitting between them. CDR3 loop: CASSLDGGRGYNEQFF. The CDR3 DNA sequence: TGTGCCAGCAGCTTGGATGGGGGAAGAGGCTACAATGAGCAGTTCTTC.

J is TRBJ2-1 and V is TRBV9; TRBD1 agrees at 10 bases. The CDR3 is 16 amino acids. Trimming at V came to 1 base and at J to 4 bases, leaving 5 bases not matched to a gene. In germline, CDR1 is SGDLS, CDR2 YYNGEE. The CDR3, as DNA: TGTGCCAGCAGCGTACGTGACAGGGGGCTATACAATGAGCAGTTCTTC. The encoded protein is CASSVRDRGLYNEQFF. The full variable domain, in which reference TRBV9 and TRBJ2-1 provide the parts outside the CDR3, is DSGVTQTPKHLITATGQRVTLRCSPRSGDLSVYWYQQSLDQGLQFLIQYYNGEERAKGNILERFSAQQFPDLHSELNLSSLELGDSALYFCASSVRDRGLYNEQFFGPGTRLTVL.

V is TRBV2 and J is TRBJ1-4, with unresolved D. The CDR3 contains 16 residues. V lost 7 bases and J lost 2, with 17 bases in between. Germline V gene data show CDR1 as SNHLY and CDR2 as FYNNEI. CDR3 DNA sequence: TGTGCCAGCAACCTCCGGCCCCTCCGGACTAATGAAAAACTGTTTTTT. This gives the protein CASNLRPLRTNEKLFF. The entire variable domain, with the rest obtained from reference TRBV2 and TRBJ1-4, is as follows: EPEVTQTPSHQVTQMGQEVILRCVPISNHLYFYWYRQILGQKVEFLVSFYNNEISEKSEIFDDQFSVERPDGSNFTLKIRSTKLEDSAMYFCASNLRPLRTNEKLFFGSGTQLSVL.

The chain recombines TRBV28 with TRBJ1-6; D not resolved. The CDR3 length is 14 residues. Trimming left V 6 bases short and J 2 bases short, with 8 bases between. Germline V gives CDR1 MDHEN, CDR2 SYDVKM. CDR3 sequence: CASRPSTYNSPLHF. The CDR3 DNA sequence: TGTGCCAGCAGACCCAGCACCTATAATTCACCCCTCCACTTT.

This rearrangement joins TRBV6-5 to TRBJ1-1, with D unresolved. CDR1 MNHEY and CDR2 SVGAGI come from the germline V gene. Deletions cut 2 bases from V and 3 bases from J, with 7 bases between. This CDR3 is 13 amino acids long. CDR3 amino acids: CASSYATDTEAFF. The CDR3 DNA reads TGTGCCAGCAGTTACGCCACAGACACTGAAGCTTTCTTT.

The chain is built from TRBV5-1 and TRBJ1-1; 9 nucleotides agree with TRBD1. The germline CDR1 and CDR2 sequences are SGHRS and YFSETQ. This CDR3 has 17 residues. V was pared by 3 bases and J by 3 bases, with 12 bases of the junction left unmatched. The CDR3 sequence is CASSSAGTGSIDTEAFF. For the CDR3, the DNA is TGCGCCAGCAGCTCTGCCGGGACAGGGAGCATTGACACTGAAGCTTTCTTT. Looking up the rest from reference TRBV5-1 and TRBJ1-1 gives the full variable domain: KAGVTQTPRYLIKTRGQQVTLSCSPISGHRSVSWYQQTPGQGLQFLFEYFSETQRNKGNFPGRFSGRQFSNSRSEMNVSTLELGDSALYLCASSSAGTGSIDTEAFFGQGTRLTVV.

V gene TRBV4-1 combines with J gene TRBJ1-2, with 9 bases matching TRBD1. Germline trimming cut 0 bases from V and 1 base from J; bases unmatched to any gene: 9. The CDR3 covers 18 residues. Germline V CDR1 and CDR2: MGHRA, YSYEKL. Here the CDR3 DNA reads TGCGCCAGCAGCCAAGAAAGTAACAGGGGGCTTATTAACTATGGCTACACCTTC. Encoded protein: CASSQESNRGLINYGYTF.

The V gene is TRBV6-1, the J gene TRBJ1-1; TRBD1 matches at 7 bases. Trimming cost V 5 bases and J 6 bases; bases outside gene matches: 6. CDR1 is MNHNS and CDR2 is SASEGT in the germline V gene. This CDR3 comprises 13 residues. The CDR3 reads CASSTTGLSEAFF. CDR3 bases: TGTGCCAGCAGTACGACAGGGCTCTCTGAAGCTTTCTTT.

This rearrangement joins TRBV10-3 to TRBJ1-1; maybe TRBD1 (5 bases). The CDR3 runs to 13 residues. V gave up 5 bases and J gave up 8 bases, with 15 bases separating them. In germline, CDR1 is ENHRY, CDR2 SYGVKD. The CDR3 DNA reads as TGTGCCATCAGTAACACCCCCGACAGAGAAGCTTTCTTT. Encoded protein: CAISNTPDREAFF.

This rearrangement joins TRBV11-2 to TRBJ2-7; the match to TRBD1 covers 9 bases. V was pared by 3 bases and J by 6 bases, with 3 bases of the junction left unmatched. Per germline, CDR1 SGHAT and CDR2 FQNNGV. CDR3 size: 13 residues. The CDR3 is CASSLGQGGEQYF. DNA of the CDR3: TGTGCCAGCAGCTTGGGACAGGGTGGCGAGCAGTACTTC.

The chain is built from TRBV2 and TRBJ2-5; TRBD1 matches 7 bases. The V gene end was trimmed by 7 bases and the J gene end by 1 base; junction bases not matched to a gene: 6. The germline V gene encodes CDR1 SNHLY and CDR2 FYNNEI. The length of the CDR3 is 14 residues. Here the CDR3 reads CASTFGDSQETQYF. The CDR3 nucleotides are TGTGCCAGCACGTTCGGGGACAGCCAAGAGACCCAGTACTTC.

V gene TRBV7-3 combines with J gene TRBJ2-3, with no clear D. The CDR3 runs to 14 residues. The V and J ends lost 1 base and 4 bases respectively, with 9 bases between them. Germline V gene data show CDR1 as SGHTA and CDR2 as FQGTGA. CDR3 DNA: TGTGCCAGCAGCTTAATGGTGCATGCAGATACGCAGTATTTT. It codes for CASSLMVHADTQYF.

This clone was detected only once. This chain's CDR3 is CASSPSRGQRNEQFF. Written as DNA, the CDR3 is TGTGCCAGCTCACCGTCCCGTGGGCAAAGAAATGAGCAGTTCTTC. V is TRBV18 and J is TRBJ2-1; D not certain. This CDR3 region has 15 residues. The germline V gene has CDR1 KGHSH and CDR2 LQKENI. The V end lost 3 bases, the J end lost 7 bases, and 16 bases lay between the germline ends.

This chain links TRBV5-5 with TRBJ1-5; the D gene is possibly TRBD1 (5 bases). V dropped 3 bases and J dropped 6 bases, with 13 bases sitting between them. The CDR3 is 14 residues long. Per the germline V gene, CDR1 is SGHKS and CDR2 is YYEKEE (reference sequence). The CDR3 DNA sequence: TGTGCCAGCAGCTCCGGGACCGTGGGTCAGCCCCAGCATTTT. It yields the protein CASSSGTVGQPQHF.

This chain links TRBV6-1 with TRBJ2-2, with TRBD1 matching 10 bases. The CDR3 sequence is 14 residues long. Germline lookup yields CDR1 MNHNS and CDR2 SASEGT. The trim removed 10 bases at V and 2 bases at J, leaving 4 bases unmatched. The CDR3 DNA reads TGTGCCATCGACAGGGGGCTCAACACCGGGGAGCTGTTTTTT. Translated, it gives CAIDRGLNTGELFF.

This clone has a single count. The V and J genes are TRBV4-3 and TRBJ2-1; 14 bases agree with TRBD2. V gave up 3 bases and J gave up 7 bases; unmatched junction bases: 20. In germline, CDR1 is LGHNA, CDR2 YSLEER. CDR3 length: 21 amino acids. In nucleotides, the CDR3 is TGCGCCAGCAGCCACCTACTAGAGGGACTAGCGGGAGATCTTAGGGGAAATGAGCAGTTCTTC. This gives the protein CASSHLLEGLAGDLRGNEQFF.

The CDR3 is CASSIDRTANYGYTF. The DNA of the CDR3 is TGTGCCAGTAGTATAGACAGGACAGCTAACTATGGCTACACCTTC. V gene TRBV19 combines with J gene TRBJ1-2, with D maybe TRBD1 (6 bases). V gave up 0 bases and J gave up 0 bases, with 8 bases separating them. From germline, CDR1 is LNHDA and CDR2 SQIVND (reference sequence). There are 15 residues in the CDR3.

V usage is TRBV10-3 and J usage is TRBJ1-2; D might be TRBD1 (5 bases). The germline V gene encodes CDR1 ENHRY and CDR2 SYGVKD. This CDR3 is 14 amino acids long. V lost 2 bases and J 5 bases, leaving 12 bases between the germline ends. The CDR3 sequence is CAISEPRQPYGYTF. As DNA, the CDR3 is TGTGCCATCAGTGAGCCTAGACAGCCTTATGGCTACACCTTC.

The chain combines TRBV19 with TRBJ2-3; D might be TRBD1 (6 bases). Deletions cut 0 bases from V and 15 bases from J, with 16 bases between. The CDR3 runs to 13 residues. Germline CDR1 reads LNHDA; CDR2 reads SQIVND (reference sequence). The DNA for the CDR3 is TGTGCCAGTAGTATAGATGGGGGCGTGGGCAGATATTTT. Encoded protein: CASSIDGGVGRYF. The complete variable domain, with remaining parts taken from reference TRBV19 and TRBJ2-3, reads DGGITQSPKYLFRKEGQNVTLSCEQNLNHDAMYWYRQDPGQGLRLIYYSQIVNDFQKGDIAEGYSVSREKKESFPLTVTSAQKNPTAFYLCASSIDGGVGRYFGPGTRLTVL.

The chain's CDR3 is CASSQGEGAANEKLFF. CDR3 DNA sequence: TGTGCCAGCAGCCAGGGAGAGGGCGCAGCTAATGAAAAACTGTTTTTT. The V and J genes are TRBV5-4 and TRBJ1-4; weak D call: TRBD1 (5 bases). V was clipped by 4 bases and J by 3 bases, with 16 bases between them. The CDR3 has 16 amino acids. Germline assignment: CDR1 SGHNT and CDR2 YYREEE (reference sequence).

The rearrangement uses TRBV2 and TRBJ2-7, with 7 bases aligning to TRBD1. The length of the CDR3 is 14 residues. Looked up from germline, CDR1 is SNHLY and CDR2 is FYNNEI. J was trimmed by 2 bases and V by 6 bases; bases with no gene match: 7. The CDR3 region is CASRPGQVPYEQYF. The CDR3 coding sequence is TGTGCCAGCAGGCCCGGACAGGTACCCTACGAGCAGTACTTC.

This clone is labeled medium-sized. The chain recombines TRBV2 with TRBJ1-1, with D unresolved. The germline gives CDR1 SNHLY, CDR2 FYNNEI. This CDR3 has 12 amino acids. V was trimmed by 5 bases and J by 0 bases, leaving 4 bases between them. DNA of the CDR3: TGTGCCAGCAGTTACATGAACACTGAAGCTTTCTTT. Translation gives CASSYMNTEAFF.

This rearrangement joins TRBV27 to TRBJ2-3; TRBD2 aligns across 10 bases. There are 17 residues in the CDR3. CDR1 and CDR2 (germline): MNHEY, SMNVEV (reference sequence). J gave up 0 bases and V 3 bases, and 6 bases lay outside the gene matches. The CDR3 DNA follows: TGTGCCAGCAGTTTTAGCCCGACTAGCGGGAGCACAGATACGCAGTATTTT. The encoded protein is CASSFSPTSGSTDTQYF.

This chain links TRBV6-5 with TRBJ2-1, with 9 positions matching TRBD2. The ends lost 2 bases at V and 3 bases at J; junction bases unmatched: 2. Germline CDR1 and CDR2: MNHEY and SVGAGI. The CDR3 is 15 amino acids. Here the CDR3 reads CASSYPREGYNEQFF. Written as DNA, the CDR3 is TGTGCCAGCAGTTACCCGCGGGAGGGCTACAATGAGCAGTTCTTC.

This clone was observed a few times. The chain couples TRBV7-2 to TRBJ2-7; D not resolved. Germline V CDR1 and CDR2: SGHTA, FQGNSA. The CDR3 consists of 13 residues. Trimming stripped 6 bases from V and 3 bases from J, with 12 bases between. CDR3 DNA: TGTGCCAGCAGACCTCTGACAAGCTACGAGCAGTACTTC. Encoded protein: CASRPLTSYEQYF.